What follows are 32 T cell receptor beta chains derived from one specimen sequenced in a study of cytomegalovirus exposure and HLA in healthy donors. The PCR employed 60 Vbeta primers together with 13 Jbeta primers. Sequencing was performed with immunoSEQ multiplex PCR; in TCRdb, only in-frame clones are kept and a portion is missing. The sample lists approximately 170,000 clones, around 86% seen once, with approximately 2.1% in the top ten. Sequenced material: PBMCs. The receptors were gathered from a male donor in good health and CMV-seronegative.

This chain links TRBV5-1 with TRBJ1-1, with 9 bases lining up with TRBD1. The germline V gene encodes CDR1 SGHRS and CDR2 YFSETQ. V trimming: 2 bases; J trimming: 7 bases; junction bases outside the gene matches: 3. CDR3 length equals 13 residues. The CDR3 is CASSFDRGSEAFF. The CDR3 DNA is TGCGCCAGCAGCTTCGACAGGGGGAGTGAAGCTTTCTTT.

The chain recombines TRBV2 with TRBJ2-5, with 8 bases aligning to TRBD1. Trimming at V came to 5 bases and at J to 4 bases, leaving 9 bases not matched to a gene. Germline V lookup: CDR1 SNHLY, CDR2 FYNNEI. This CDR3 contains 15 residues. The chain's CDR3 is CASSSTGTGGETQYF. The CDR3 nucleotides are TGTGCCAGCAGTTCAACCGGGACAGGAGGAGAGACCCAGTACTTC. Full variable domain (outside the CDR3, taken from reference TRBV2 and TRBJ2-5): EPEVTQTPSHQVTQMGQEVILRCVPISNHLYFYWYRQILGQKVEFLVSFYNNEISEKSEIFDDQFSVERPDGSNFTLKIRSTKLEDSAMYFCASSSTGTGGETQYFGPGTRLLVL.

The chain joins TRBV29-1 to TRBJ2-1, with D uncertain. The CDR3 runs 15 residues. CDR1 SQVTM and CDR2 ANQGSEA come from the germline V gene. Trimming shortened V by 0 bases and J by 0 bases, and 9 bases separated the two germline ends. The CDR3 DNA reads as TGCAGCGTTGAAGAAGGTAGCAGCTCCTACAATGAGCAGTTCTTC. This sequence encodes CSVEEGSSSYNEQFF.

This clone was seen just once. The chain recombines TRBV15 with TRBJ1-3; D call uncertain. The CDR3 contains 14 residues. V lost 3 bases and J lost 0, with 6 bases in between. Germline V gives CDR1 LNHNV, CDR2 YYDKDF (reference sequence). CDR3: CATSRANSGNTIYF. DNA for the CDR3: TGTGCCACCAGCAGGGCAAACTCTGGAAACACCATATATTTT.

This clone was recorded once. This chain links TRBV27 with TRBJ2-1, with 10 bases matching TRBD2. Trimming cost V 1 base and J 5 bases; bases outside gene matches: 2. CDR1 is MNHEY and CDR2 is SMNVEV in the germline V gene (reference sequence). The length of the CDR3 is 15 residues. CDR3 amino acids: CASSLYLAGDNEQFF. The DNA of the CDR3 is TGTGCCAGCAGTTTATACCTAGCGGGGGACAATGAGCAGTTCTTC.

The chain combines TRBV27 with TRBJ1-2; TRBD1 aligns across 7 bases. CDR1 is MNHEY and CDR2 is SMNVEV in the germline V gene (reference sequence). This CDR3 spans 17 amino acids. The V segment lost 6 bases and the J segment 2 bases; nucleotides outside the gene matches: 15. This chain's CDR3 is CASSTVPLGTENYGYTF. CDR3 sequence (DNA): TGTGCCAGCAGCACCGTCCCCCTAGGGACAGAGAACTATGGCTACACCTTC.

The J gene is TRBJ2-2, the V gene TRBV2; 7 nucleotides align to TRBD1. Germline-derived CDR1 and CDR2 are SNHLY and FYNNEI. The trim removed 8 bases at V and 0 bases at J, leaving 6 bases unmatched. CDR3 length: 15 residues. CDR3 region: CASRPDRTNTGELFF. In DNA, the CDR3 is TGTGCCAGCCGGCCGGACAGGACGAACACCGGGGAGCTGTTTTTT.

The chain links TRBV2 to TRBJ2-7, with D perhaps matching TRBD2 (5 bases). CDR3 size: 12 residues. From germline, CDR1 is SNHLY and CDR2 FYNNEI. The V and J ends lost 8 bases and 1 base respectively, with 9 bases between them. The CDR3 is CASGRGSYEQYF. In DNA form, the CDR3 reads TGTGCCAGCGGAAGAGGGTCCTACGAGCAGTACTTC.

This chain uses TRBV29-1 with TRBJ1-1; D unresolved. The CDR3 sequence is 13 residues long. Trimming took off 2 bases at V and 3 bases at J, with 10 bases between the two ends. Germline assignment: CDR1 SQVTM and CDR2 ANQGSEA. In nucleotides, the CDR3 is TGCAGCGTTGAATCAGGTTGGGACACTGAAGCTTTCTTT. Translated: CSVESGWDTEAFF.

This chain links TRBV7-8 with TRBJ2-7, with D perhaps matching TRBD1 (6 bases). The CDR3 is 13 amino acids. CDR1 is SGHVS, CDR2 FQNEAQ, per germline. Trimming shortened V by 4 bases and J by 3 bases, and 10 bases separated the two germline ends. CDR3 sequence (DNA): TGTGCCAGCAGCTCCCACAGGGTCTACGAGCAGTACTTC. Protein: CASSSHRVYEQYF.

The chain combines TRBV7-2 with TRBJ2-2; no firm D call. The germline V gene has CDR1 SGHTA and CDR2 FQGNSA. CDR3 size: 14 residues. Trimming shortened V by 5 bases and J by 5 bases, and 12 bases separated the two germline ends. CDR3 residues: CASSQQRRTGELFF. CDR3 coding DNA: TGTGCCAGCAGCCAGCAGCGACGGACCGGGGAGCTGTTTTTT. The whole variable domain, filled in from reference TRBV7-2 and TRBJ2-2, reads GAGVSQSPSNKVTEKGKDVELRCDPISGHTALYWYRQSLGQGLEFLIYFQGNSAPDKSGLPSDRFSAERTGGSVSTLTIQRTQQEDSAVYLCASSQQRRTGELFFGEGSRLTVL.

CDR3 in amino acids: CASRAGGANEQYF. DNA of the CDR3: TGTGCCAGCAGGGCCGGGGGGGCTAACGAGCAGTACTTC. The chain employs TRBV27 and TRBJ2-7; 8 nucleotides agree with TRBD2. Germline CDR1 and CDR2: MNHEY and SMNVEV (reference sequence). The CDR3 has 13 amino acids. J was trimmed by 5 bases and V by 6 bases; bases with no gene match: 6.

The chain combines TRBV7-8 with TRBJ1-6; D is undetermined. CDR3 length: 14 amino acids. The V end lost 6 bases, the J end lost 8 bases, and 14 bases lay between the germline ends. Per the germline V gene, CDR1 is SGHVS and CDR2 is FQNEAQ. CDR3 amino acids: CASSPPARDSPLHF. The DNA for the CDR3 is TGTGCCAGCAGTCCGCCGGCACGGGATTCACCCCTCCACTTT.

A single count supports this clone. The CDR3 region is CASSQPTRPSRDEQYF. The CDR3 nucleotides are TGCGCCAGCAGCCAACCAACTCGGCCTAGCCGGGACGAGCAGTACTTC. The chain carries TRBV4-1 and TRBJ2-7; a weak D match, TRBD2 (5 bases). Germline CDR1 MGHRA, CDR2 YSYEKL. The CDR3 has 16 amino acids. V gave up 2 bases and J gave up 5 bases, with 19 bases separating them.

A few counts support this clone. This sequence joins TRBV6-5 and TRBJ1-1; 7 nucleotides line up with TRBD1. The CDR3 length is 15 residues. Trimming at V came to 4 bases and at J to 1 base, leaving 6 bases not matched to a gene. The germline V gene has CDR1 MNHEY and CDR2 SVGAGI. CDR3 DNA sequence: TGTGCCAGCAGTTTTATTCGGGACAGGAACACTGAAGCTTTCTTT. Its translation: CASSFIRDRNTEAFF.

V usage is TRBV2 and J usage is TRBJ2-5, with D hard to call. Germline V gene lookup returns CDR1 SNHLY and CDR2 FYNNEI. Trimming took 11 bases from V and 7 from J, leaving 11 bases between them. The CDR3 totals 10 residues. The CDR3 sequence: CASLDGTQYF. The CDR3 DNA follows: TGTGCCTCCCTAGATGGGACCCAGTACTTC.

The chain employs TRBV28 and TRBJ1-5, with 7 bases that match TRBD1. The CDR3 has 14 residues. The V gene's germline CDR1 is MDHEN and CDR2 SYDVKM. Trimming took 6 bases from V and 4 from J; bases not matched to a gene: 6. CDR3 nucleotide sequence: TGTGCCAGCAGCCGTGGGACAGTTAATCAGCCCCAGCATTTT. Amino acid sequence: CASSRGTVNQPQHF.

The chain couples TRBV2 to TRBJ1-5; D is undetermined. V was clipped by 8 bases and J by 6 bases, with 17 bases between them. The CDR3 length is 14 residues. Germline lookup yields CDR1 SNHLY and CDR2 FYNNEI. The CDR3 DNA reads as TGTGCCAGCTCTGAGGGTAAAGAGAGTCAGCCCCAGCATTTT. It encodes CASSEGKESQPQHF.

The J gene is TRBJ1-2, the V gene TRBV16; possible D gene TRBD1, 5 bases. The CDR3 contains 13 residues. Germline values: CDR1 KGHSY, CDR2 FQNENV. The germline V and J ends were trimmed by 0 bases and 9 bases, with 11 bases remaining between them. The DNA of the CDR3 is TGTGCCAGCAGCCAATCTTCCCAGGGAAGCTACACCTTC. This gives the protein CASSQSSQGSYTF.

This clone was counted a few times. The V and J genes are TRBV2 and TRBJ1-5; 10 bases are shared with TRBD1. J gave up 6 bases and V 5 bases, and 4 bases lay outside the gene matches. Germline-derived CDR1 and CDR2 are SNHLY and FYNNEI. The CDR3 sequence is 14 residues long. The CDR3 bases are TGTGCCAGCAGTCGGACAGGGGGAGGTCAGCCCCAGCATTTT. The encoded protein is CASSRTGGGQPQHF.

A few counts support this clone. The chain recombines TRBV6-5 with TRBJ1-1, with D perhaps TRBD1 (5 bases). Trimming shortened V by 2 bases and J by 3 bases, and 16 bases separated the two germline ends. This CDR3 contains 16 residues. CDR1 MNHEY and CDR2 SVGAGI come from the germline V gene. The CDR3 is CASSYGGGIRDTEAFF. Written as DNA, the CDR3 is TGTGCCAGCAGTTACGGCGGGGGGATTAGGGACACTGAAGCTTTCTTT.

This chain links TRBV10-3 with TRBJ2-7, with 8 positions matching TRBD1. Germline-derived CDR1 and CDR2 are ENHRY and SYGVKD. V lost 5 bases and J lost 3; bases outside the gene matches: 6. The CDR3 is made up of 14 amino acids. CDR3 amino acids: CAISIRQGLYEQYF. The CDR3 DNA follows: TGTGCCATCAGTATTAGACAGGGGCTCTACGAGCAGTACTTC.

V usage is TRBV4-1 and J usage is TRBJ1-1; possibly TRBD1 for D (5 bases). CDR1 is MGHRA and CDR2 is YSYEKL in the germline V gene. This CDR3 has 14 amino acids. Trimming shortened V by 4 bases and J by 5 bases, and 14 bases separated the two germline ends. CDR3 nucleotide sequence: TGCGCCAGCAGCCGTTGGTCAGGGTCGACTGAAGCTTTCTTT. It codes for CASSRWSGSTEAFF.

This rearrangement joins TRBV2 to TRBJ1-1; possible D gene TRBD1, 6 bases. The CDR3 has 14 residues. Trimming pared 8 bases from V and 2 bases from J, leaving 15 bases between. The V gene's germline CDR1 is SNHLY and CDR2 FYNNEI. In DNA form, the CDR3 reads TGTGCCAGCGAATTGGGGGCAGGCAACACTGAAGCTTTCTTT. Its protein product is CASELGAGNTEAFF.

V is TRBV5-1 and J is TRBJ1-2; possible D gene TRBD1, 5 bases. V gave up 1 base and J gave up 8 bases, with 18 bases separating them. Germline CDR1 reads SGHRS; CDR2 reads YFSETQ. The CDR3 runs to 15 residues. In nucleotides, the CDR3 is TGCGCCAGCAGCTTGCCATCTGGGAGGGGTCAAGGCTACACCTTC. Protein product: CASSLPSGRGQGYTF.

The chain uses TRBV4-3 and TRBJ2-7, with 8 bases fitting TRBD1. Germline V gives CDR1 LGHNA, CDR2 YSLEER. With V trimmed by 1 base and J by 4 bases, 3 bases remained unmatched. The CDR3 loop spans 14 amino acids. In DNA, the CDR3 is TGCGCCAGCAGCCAAGCCAGGGGGCATTACGAGCAGTACTTC. It codes for CASSQARGHYEQYF.

The rearrangement joins TRBV2 to TRBJ1-5, with 7 bases aligning to TRBD1. The CDR3 loop spans 13 amino acids. With 7 bases clipped from V and 4 bases from J, the junction kept 4 bases outside the gene matches. Germline values: CDR1 SNHLY, CDR2 FYNNEI. As DNA, the CDR3 is TGTGCCAGCACAGGACAGGAGAATCAGCCCCAGCATTTT. Translated, it gives CASTGQENQPQHF.

The CDR3 nucleotides are TGTGCCTCCCGGACAGGCGGCTACACCTTC. Protein: CASRTGGYTF. The chain carries TRBV30 and TRBJ1-2, with 7 bases matching TRBD1. The CDR3 is 10 amino acids. V trimming: 7 bases; J trimming: 8 bases; junction bases outside the gene matches: 4. Germline values: CDR1 GTSNPN, CDR2 SVGIG (reference sequence).

For the CDR3, the DNA is TGTGCCAGCAGCTTAGATGGGGAGAGAAACACCATATATTTT. Protein: CASSLDGERNTIYF. The chain has TRBV7-2 and TRBJ1-3; D not resolved. Trimming removed 1 base at V and 5 bases at J, with 9 bases between. CDR1 is SGHTA, CDR2 FQGNSA, per germline. The CDR3 extends over 14 amino acids.

This clone was found a few times. The V and J genes are TRBV7-2 and TRBJ1-1; 11 nucleotides line up with TRBD1. This CDR3 has 14 residues. Germline V gene data show CDR1 as SGHTA and CDR2 as FQGNSA. Germline trimming cut 5 bases from V and 4 bases from J; bases unmatched to any gene: 3. CDR3 nucleotides: TGTGCCAGCAGCCGGGGGACAGGGGGCACTGAAGCTTTCTTT. Translation: CASSRGTGGTEAFF.

The J gene is TRBJ1-1, the V gene TRBV29-1; weak D call: TRBD1 (5 bases). Trimming left V 1 base short and J 6 bases short, with 15 bases between. Germline assignment: CDR1 SQVTM and CDR2 ANQGSEA. The length of the CDR3 is 14 residues. This chain's CDR3 is CSVEGGDTAAEAFF. In DNA form, the CDR3 reads TGCAGCGTTGAAGGGGGCGATACCGCCGCTGAAGCTTTCTTT.

The CDR3 spells CASWTGNPYGYTF. DNA for the CDR3: TGTGCCAGCTGGACAGGGAACCCCTATGGCTACACCTTC. The genes are TRBV6-5 and TRBJ1-2; 8 nucleotides match TRBD1. This CDR3 comprises 13 residues. Germline trimming cut 8 bases from V and 4 bases from J; bases unmatched to any gene: 6. Germline CDR1 reads MNHEY; CDR2 reads SVGAGI.